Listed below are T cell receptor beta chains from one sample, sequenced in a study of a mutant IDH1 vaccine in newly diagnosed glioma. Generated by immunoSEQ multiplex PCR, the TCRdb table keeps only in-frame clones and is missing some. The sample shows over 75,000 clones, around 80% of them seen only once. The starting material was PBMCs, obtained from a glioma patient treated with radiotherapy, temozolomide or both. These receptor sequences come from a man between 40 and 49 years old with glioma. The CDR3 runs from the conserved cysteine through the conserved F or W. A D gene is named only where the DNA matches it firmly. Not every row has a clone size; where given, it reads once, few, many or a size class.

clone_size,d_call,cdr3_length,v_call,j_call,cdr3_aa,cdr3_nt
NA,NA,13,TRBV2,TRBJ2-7,CASSEAEWGEQYF,TGTGCCAGCAGTGAAGCGGAATGGGGCGAGCAGTACTTC
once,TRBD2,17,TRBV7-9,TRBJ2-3,CASSSGALAGFTDTQYF,TGTGCCAGCAGCTCGGGTGCGCTAGCGGGGTTCACAGATACGCAGTATTTT
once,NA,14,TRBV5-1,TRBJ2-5,CASSSEGGVETQYF,TGCGCCAGCAGCTCCGAGGGGGGCGTTGAGACCCAGTACTTC
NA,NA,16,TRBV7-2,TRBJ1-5,CASSLPLQGGRQPQHF,TGTGCCAGCAGCTTACCCCTCCAGGGCGGTAGGCAGCCCCAGCATTTT
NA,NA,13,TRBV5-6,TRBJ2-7,CASSFGESYEQYF,TGTGCCAGCAGCTTCGGGGAATCCTACGAGCAGTACTTC
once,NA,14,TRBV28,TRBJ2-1,CASIGSSSYNEQFF,TGTGCCAGCATAGGATCTAGCTCCTACAATGAGCAGTTCTTC
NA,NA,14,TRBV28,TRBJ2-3,CASSLGGGTDTQYF,TGTGCCAGCAGCTTAGGCGGGGGCACAGATACGCAGTATTTT
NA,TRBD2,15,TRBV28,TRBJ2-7,CASSPGLAGPYEQYF,TGTGCCAGCAGTCCTGGACTAGCGGGCCCCTACGAGCAGTACTTC
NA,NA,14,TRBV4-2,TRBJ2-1,CASSQDHAGNEQFF,TGTGCCAGCAGCCAAGATCACGCCGGCAATGAGCAGTTCTTC
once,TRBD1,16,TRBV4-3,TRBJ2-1,CASSQDVQGAYNEQFF,TGCGCCAGCAGCCAAGATGTGCAGGGGGCCTACAATGAGCAGTTCTTC
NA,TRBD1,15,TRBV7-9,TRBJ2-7,CASSPTTGASYEQYF,TGTGCCAGCAGCCCAACTACAGGGGCCTCCTACGAGCAGTACTTC
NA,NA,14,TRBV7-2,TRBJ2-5,CASSPRTGLETQYF,TGTGCCAGCAGCCCGCGCACAGGGTTAGAGACCCAGTACTTC
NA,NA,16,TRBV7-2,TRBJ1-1,CASSLDPGVYSSEAFF,TGTGCCAGCAGCTTAGATCCAGGGGTCTATAGCTCTGAAGCTTTCTTT
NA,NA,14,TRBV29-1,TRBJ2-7,CSPDLRLSGHEQYF,TGCAGCCCCGACCTACGGCTAAGCGGCCACGAGCAGTACTTC
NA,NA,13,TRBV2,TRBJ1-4,CASTDDRREKLFF,TGTGCCAGCACTGATGACCGTAGGGAAAAACTGTTTTTT
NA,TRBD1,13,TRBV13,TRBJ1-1,CASSRDRETEAFF,TGTGCCAGCAGCCGGGACAGGGAGACTGAAGCTTTCTTT
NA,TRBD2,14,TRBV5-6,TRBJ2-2,CASKTSLTAGELFF,TGTGCCAGCAAGACTAGCTTAACTGCCGGGGAGCTGTTTTTT
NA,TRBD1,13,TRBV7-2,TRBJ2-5,CASSWLGTGEQYF,TGTGCCAGCAGCTGGCTTGGGACAGGGGAGCAGTACTTC
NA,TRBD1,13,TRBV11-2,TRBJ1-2,CASSQSGGLGYTF,TGTGCCAGCAGCCAGTCAGGGGGGCTAGGCTACACCTTC
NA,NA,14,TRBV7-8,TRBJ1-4,CASSYRSRGEKLFF,TGTGCCAGCAGCTACAGGTCCCGGGGTGAAAAACTGTTTTTT
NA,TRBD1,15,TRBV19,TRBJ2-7,CASNPGTGQGGEQYF,TGTGCCAGTAACCCAGGGACAGGGCAAGGTGGGGAGCAGTACTTC
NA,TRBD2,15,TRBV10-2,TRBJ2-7,CASSDSGRVAYEQYF,TGCGCCAGCAGTGATAGCGGGAGGGTCGCCTACGAGCAGTACTTC
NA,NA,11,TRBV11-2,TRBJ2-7,CASSLGDEQYF,TGTGCCAGCAGCCTTGGGGACGAGCAGTACTTC
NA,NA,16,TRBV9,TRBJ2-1,CASSTNTRTIDNEQFF,TGTGCCAGCAGCACGAATACTAGAACGATCGACAATGAGCAGTTCTTC
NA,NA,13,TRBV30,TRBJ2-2,CAWMLGTAGELFF,TGTGCCTGGATGCTTGGAACGGCCGGGGAGCTGTTTTTT
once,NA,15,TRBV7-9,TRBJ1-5,CASSLMGSGNQPQHF,TGTGCCAGCAGCTTGATGGGGAGCGGCAATCAGCCCCAGCATTTT
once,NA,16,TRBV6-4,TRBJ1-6,CASSRTPDSYNSPLHF,TGTGCCAGCAGCCGGACACCCGACTCCTATAATTCACCCCTCCACTTT
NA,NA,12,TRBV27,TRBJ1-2,CASLPGVYGYTF,TGTGCCAGCCTACCAGGGGTCTATGGCTACACCTTC
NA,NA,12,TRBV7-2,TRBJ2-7,CASSLTLNEQYF,TGTGCCAGCAGCTTAACCCTAAATGAGCAGTACTTC
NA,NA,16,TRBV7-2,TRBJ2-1,CASSRPGRRVVNEQFF,TGTGCCAGCAGCAGGCCGGGACGCCGGGTTGTCAATGAGCAGTTCTTC
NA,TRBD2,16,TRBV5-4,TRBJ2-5,CASSGPSGGRTETQYF,TGTGCCAGCAGCGGACCCTCTGGCGGGAGGACGGAGACCCAGTACTTC
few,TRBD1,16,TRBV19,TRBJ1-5,CASIPPGGSLNQPQHF,TGTGCCAGTATCCCTCCAGGGGGGAGTCTCAATCAGCCCCAGCATTTT
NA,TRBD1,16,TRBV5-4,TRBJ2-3,CASSPDRRQGQDTQYF,TGTGCCAGCAGCCCGGATAGGAGACAGGGGCAGGATACGCAGTATTTT
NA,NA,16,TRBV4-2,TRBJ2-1,CASSQDWGGRYNEQFF,TGTGCCAGCAGCCAAGATTGGGGGGGGCGCTACAATGAGCAGTTCTTC
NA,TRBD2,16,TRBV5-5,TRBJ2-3,CASSSSSGFSTDTQYF,TGTGCCAGCAGCTCGTCTAGCGGTTTTAGCACAGATACGCAGTATTTT
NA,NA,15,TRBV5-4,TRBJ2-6,CASSLVGGGANVLTF,TGTGCCAGCAGCTTGGTCGGCGGTGGGGCCAACGTCCTGACTTTC
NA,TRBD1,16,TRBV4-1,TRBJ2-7,CASSQDWGQGIYEQYF,TGCGCCAGCAGCCAAGATTGGGGACAGGGGATCTACGAGCAGTACTTC
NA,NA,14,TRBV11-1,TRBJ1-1,CASSSPPVNTEAFF,TGTGCCAGCAGCTCCCCTCCAGTGAACACTGAAGCTTTCTTT
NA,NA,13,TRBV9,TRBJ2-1,CASSVSSMDEQFF,TGTGCCAGCAGCGTAAGTTCCATGGATGAGCAGTTCTTC
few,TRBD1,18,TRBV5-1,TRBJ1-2,CASSLAEGQGTIGYGYTF,TGCGCCAGCAGCTTGGCCGAAGGACAGGGAACTATTGGCTATGGCTACACCTTC
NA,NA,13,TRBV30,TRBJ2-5,CAWSVRGPETQYF,TGTGCCTGGAGTGTTCGGGGGCCTGAGACCCAGTACTTC